This T cell receptor beta chain was sequenced in a study of T cell responses to AZD1222 COVID-19 vaccine. The wider study: Pooling covered second doses at about 4 or about 12 weeks. Overall study findings and caveats: Across the whole spike, CD4 TCRs peaked at regions 160-218 and 743-854. Receipt of two AZD1222 doses was followed by a rise in Spike-specific TCR breadth and depth. The donor group comprised mostly white British people and more females; the analysis possibly underestimated clonal diversity.

Method: immunoSEQ multiplex PCR; TCRdb's copy keeps in-frame clones and lacks some. Among roughly 150,000 clones listed, 80% to 95% were seen once. Details on this clone: Its antigen remains unknown.

CDR1 and CDR2 (germline): GTSNPN, SVGIG (reference sequence). The V end was cut by 8 bases, the J end by 2 bases, with 13 bases between. The CDR3 is 12 residues long. The J gene is TRBJ2-7, the V gene TRBV30; no firm D call. This clonotype was sampled from an adult in good health. Sequenced here: peripheral blood, sampled on day 0 of AZD1222 vaccination. The chain's CDR3 is CAHKTATYEQYF. CDR3 bases: TGTGCCCACAAGACGGCCACCTACGAGCAGTACTTC.